The clone carrying this TCR beta chain was seen a few times. This sample is part of a study of blood T cells in healthy people across ages. A J-beta primer mix and a sample-barcoded 5' primer were used in a second PCR of about 6 to 12 cycles. Using its own MiXCR run on the 5' RACE reads, TCRdb lists one record per CDR3 protein. The table includes roughly 680,000 distinct CDR3 sequences, around 20% detected once. This CDR3 has 16 residues. Losses at the gene ends were 5 bases for V and 2 bases for J; bases not matched to a gene: 12. Germline CDR1 SGHRS, CDR2 YFSETQ. Input material: blood. This chain joins TRBV5-1 and TRBJ2-7, with TRBD2 identical over 8 bases. The source of this sequence is a man in his 70s in good health. The CDR3 region is CASRPQASGPTYEQYF. In nucleotides, the CDR3 is TGCGCCAGCAGACCTCAAGCTAGCGGGCCTACCTACGAGCAGTACTTC.